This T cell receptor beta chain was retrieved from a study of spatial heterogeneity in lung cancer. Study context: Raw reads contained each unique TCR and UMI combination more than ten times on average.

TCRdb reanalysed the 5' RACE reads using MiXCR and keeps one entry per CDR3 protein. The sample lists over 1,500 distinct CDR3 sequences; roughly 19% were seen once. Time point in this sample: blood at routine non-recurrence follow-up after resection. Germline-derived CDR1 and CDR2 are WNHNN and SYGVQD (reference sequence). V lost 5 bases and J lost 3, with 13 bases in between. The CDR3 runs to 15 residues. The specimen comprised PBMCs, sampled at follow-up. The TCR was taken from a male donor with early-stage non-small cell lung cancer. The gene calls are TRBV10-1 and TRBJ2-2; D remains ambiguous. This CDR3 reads CASSPSDRDTGELFF. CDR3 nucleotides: TGCGCCAGCAGTCCCTCCGATCGCGACACCGGGGAGCTGTTTTTT.